A selection of T cell receptor beta chains follows, all from one sample in a study of CD8 T cell repertoires and HIV-1 epitope variants. The method was immunoSEQ multiplex PCR; TCRdb's version includes in-frame clones alone and lacks a portion of them. Of almost 5,000 clones in the sample, roughly 65% were seen once. Their recognized antigens are unknown. Sequencing was done on a sample of cultured CD8+ T cells derived from PBMCs. All receptors come from a male donor with HIV. CDR3s include the opening cysteine and the closing phenylalanine or tryptophan.

v_gene | CDR3aa
TRBV10-3 | CAIRSAGQGHYEQYF
TRBV6-5 | CASSPGQSSYEQYF
TRBV6-5 | CASTHRGAANEKLFF
TRBV7-6 | CASSHRAGAPQYF
TRBV6-5 | CASSYGQLSYEQYF
TRBV4-3 | CASSQKWTASGNTIYF
TRBV27 | CASRPGQGFPNQPQHF
TRBV28 | CASSLLLRRNTEAFF
TRBV7-2 | CASSLELGQYEQYF
TRBV18 | CASSPSGGTDTQYF
TRBV5-8 | CASSLLNNYGYTF
TRBV4-1 | CASSQGSGYGDTQYF
TRBV29-1 | CTLPLTSGNSSYNEQFF
TRBV20-1 | CSARTGDYAF
TRBV28 | CASSLHPTDYDYGYTF
TRBV4-3 | CASSQDRRGYEQYF
TRBV28 | CASTLTRDEQFF
TRBV19 | CASSYGQGGTDTQYF
TRBV29-1 | CSVDAQGFGGELFF
TRBV4-1 | CASSWGFGTDTQYF
TRBV27 | CASSLWAGPSYNEQFF
TRBV9 | CASSKGTPNTEAFF
TRBV9 | CASSEYRDSDTQYF
TRBV27 | CASSLSLRGRGNEQFF
TRBV6-5 | CASSYTLITGGNEQFF
TRBV2 | CASSEGMGTNTEAFF
TRBV19 | CASSIRGSTGELFF